One sample yielded the 8 T cell receptor beta chains listed below, sequenced in a study of shared clonotypes between healthy human individuals. Naive CD8 cells comprised CD45RO-negative, CCR7-positively selected cells, excluding terminally differentiated effector memory CD45RA+ cells. This table comes from immunoSEQ multiplex PCR, and its TCRdb copy is limited to in-frame clones, with some not included. The sample has some 2.1 million clones, about 95% seen once. Sequences were obtained from naive CD8+ T cells sorted from blood. Receptors were obtained from a man between 18 and 29 years old in good health.

Comment on this clone: The same CDR3 also results from other DNA sequences found in this sample. The rearrangement joins TRBV6-5 to TRBJ2-7; 12 bases are a match to TRBD2. V lost 6 bases and J lost 3; bases outside the gene matches: 3. Germline CDR1 is MNHEY and CDR2 is SVGAGI. This CDR3 spans 14 amino acids. In DNA form, the CDR3 reads TGTGCCAGCAGCCTAGCGGGAGGGCTCTACGAGCAGTACTTC. Amino acids: CASSLAGGLYEQYF.

V gene TRBV7-9 combines with J gene TRBJ2-1, with D perhaps matching TRBD2 (5 bases). The CDR3 is 12 amino acids. V was pared by 1 base and J by 10 bases, with 8 bases between. Germline V gene sequence: CDR1 SEHNR, CDR2 FQNEAQ (reference sequence). The CDR3: CASSLVGGEQFF. CDR3 sequence (DNA): TGTGCCAGCAGCTTAGTGGGCGGGGAGCAGTTCTTC.

This chain links TRBV7-9 with TRBJ1-2; D call uncertain. The CDR3 extends over 13 amino acids. V lost 2 bases, J lost 3 bases, and 7 bases lay in between. The V gene's germline CDR1 is SEHNR and CDR2 FQNEAQ (reference sequence). The chain's CDR3 is CASSLYEDYGYTF. DNA of the CDR3: TGTGCCAGCAGCTTATACGAGGACTATGGCTACACCTTC. The whole variable domain, remainder taken from reference TRBV7-9 and TRBJ1-2, is DTGVSQNPRHKITKRGQNVTFRCDPISEHNRLYWYRQTLGQGPEFLTYFQNEAQLEKSRLLSDRFSAERPKGSFSTLEIQRTEQGDSAMYLCASSLYEDYGYTFGSGTRLTVV.

The genes are TRBV6-6 and TRBJ1-4; a weak D match, TRBD1 (6 bases). V was shortened by 6 bases and J by 6 bases, with 17 bases between the two germline ends. The CDR3 length is 15 residues. CDR1 and CDR2 (germline): MNHNY, SVGAGI (reference sequence). The CDR3 DNA reads TGTGCCAGCAGCCCCCCAGGGGCTCTGGATGAAAAACTGTTTTTT. Its translation: CASSPPGALDEKLFF.

This rearrangement joins TRBV9 to TRBJ2-5; D tentatively fits TRBD1 or TRBD2 (5 bases each). Per the germline V gene, CDR1 is SGDLS and CDR2 is YYNGEE. V was shortened by 3 bases and J by 3 bases, with 12 bases between the two germline ends. This CDR3 comprises 14 residues. The CDR3 bases are TGTGCCAGCAGCGCCTTAGTGGGGGAAGAGACCCAGTACTTC. Residues: CASSALVGEETQYF. Combining the CDR3 with reference TRBV9 and TRBJ2-5 gives the whole variable domain DSGVTQTPKHLITATGQRVTLRCSPRSGDLSVYWYQQSLDQGLQFLIQYYNGEERAKGNILERFSAQQFPDLHSELNLSSLELGDSALYFCASSALVGEETQYFGPGTRLLVL.

The chain uses TRBV15 and TRBJ2-2; D is possibly TRBD2 (5 bases). Germline V gene lookup returns CDR1 LNHNV and CDR2 YYDKDF (reference sequence). This CDR3 is built from 14 residues. Trimming took 4 bases from V and 5 from J, leaving 11 bases between them. CDR3 sequence: CATSMVSGTGELFF. CDR3 DNA sequence: TGTGCCACCAGCATGGTATCGGGGACCGGGGAGCTGTTTTTT.

CDR3 sequence (DNA): TGTGCCAGCAGCGAGTGGGACAGGGTTTTAGAGACCCAGTACTTC. This sequence encodes CASSEWDRVLETQYF. The gene calls are TRBV9 and TRBJ2-5; 9 bases agree with TRBD1. This CDR3 contains 15 residues. The germline V gene has CDR1 SGDLS and CDR2 YYNGEE. After removal of 3 bases from V and 4 bases from J, the junction contained 7 bases not matched to a gene.

The chain couples TRBV7-6 to TRBJ2-2; 11 bases match TRBD2. CDR3 length: 14 residues. J gave up 6 bases and V 6 bases, and 3 bases lay outside the gene matches. Germline V gene data show CDR1 as SGHVS and CDR2 as FNYEAQ. In nucleotides, the CDR3 is TGTGCCAGCAGTGATAGCGGGGGGGCCGGGGAGCTGTTTTTT. This codes for CASSDSGGAGELFF.